This T cell receptor (beta chain) stems from a study of monozygotic twins with inflammatory bowel disease. TCR libraries were prepared from 3,500 to 4,000 ng total RNA each. For each CDR3 protein, TCRdb gives one entry from its re-call of the 5' RACE reads, without DNA. Recorded for this sample: over 110,000 distinct CDR3 sequences. The length of the CDR3 is 15 residues. Germline assignment: CDR1 SGHTA and CDR2 FQGNSA. Donors each gave 2.5 ml of blood. Whole-blood total RNA was extracted without T cell sorting. The sample consisted of blood. The source of this sequence is a human donor with ulcerative colitis or Crohn's disease, or a healthy co-twin of an affected twin (not recorded which). The chain carries TRBV7-2 and TRBJ2-7; the D call of TRBD1 rests on TCRdb alone, since no DNA is present to check it. CDR3 loop: CASSPLGGHNYEQYF.